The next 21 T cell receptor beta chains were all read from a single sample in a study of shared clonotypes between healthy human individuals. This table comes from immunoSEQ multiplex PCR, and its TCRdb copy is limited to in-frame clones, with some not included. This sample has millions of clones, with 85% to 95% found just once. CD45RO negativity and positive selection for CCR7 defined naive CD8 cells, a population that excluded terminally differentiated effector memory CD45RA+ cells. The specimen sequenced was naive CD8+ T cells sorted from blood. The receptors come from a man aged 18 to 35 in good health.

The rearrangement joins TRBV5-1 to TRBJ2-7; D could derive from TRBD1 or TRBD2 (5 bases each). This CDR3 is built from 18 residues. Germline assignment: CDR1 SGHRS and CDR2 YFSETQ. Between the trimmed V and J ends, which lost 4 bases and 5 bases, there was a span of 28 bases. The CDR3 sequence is CASSRGVERARATDEQYF. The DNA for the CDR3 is TGCGCCAGCAGCCGGGGCGTGGAAAGGGCCAGGGCGACCGACGAGCAGTACTTC. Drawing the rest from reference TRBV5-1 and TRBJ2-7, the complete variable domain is KAGVTQTPRYLIKTRGQQVTLSCSPISGHRSVSWYQQTPGQGLQFLFEYFSETQRNKGNFPGRFSGRQFSNSRSEMNVSTLELGDSALYLCASSRGVERARATDEQYFGPGTRLTVT.

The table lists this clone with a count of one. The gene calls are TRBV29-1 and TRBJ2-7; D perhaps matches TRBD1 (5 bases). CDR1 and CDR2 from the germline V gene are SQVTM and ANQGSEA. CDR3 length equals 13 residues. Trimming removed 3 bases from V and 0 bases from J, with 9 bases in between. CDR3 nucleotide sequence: TGCAGCGTTGAGGTGGGGCACTCCTACGAGCAGTACTTC. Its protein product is CSVEVGHSYEQYF.

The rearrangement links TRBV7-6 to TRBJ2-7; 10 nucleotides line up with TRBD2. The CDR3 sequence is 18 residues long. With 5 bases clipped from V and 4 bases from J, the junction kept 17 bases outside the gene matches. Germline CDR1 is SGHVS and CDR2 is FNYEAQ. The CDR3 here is CASSRVPLAGVLMYEQYF. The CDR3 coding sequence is TGTGCCAGCAGCCGAGTCCCCCTAGCGGGAGTCTTGATGTACGAGCAGTACTTC.

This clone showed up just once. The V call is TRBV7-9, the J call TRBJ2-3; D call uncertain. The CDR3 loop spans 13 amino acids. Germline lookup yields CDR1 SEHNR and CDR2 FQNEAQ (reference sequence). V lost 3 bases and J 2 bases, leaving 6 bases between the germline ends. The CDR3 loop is CASSFENTDTQYF. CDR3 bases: TGTGCCAGCAGCTTCGAAAACACAGATACGCAGTATTTT.

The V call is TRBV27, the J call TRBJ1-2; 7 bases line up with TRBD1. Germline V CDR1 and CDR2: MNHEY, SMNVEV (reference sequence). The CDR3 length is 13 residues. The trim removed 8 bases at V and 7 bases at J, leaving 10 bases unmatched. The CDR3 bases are TGTGCCAGCTTAAAAAAGGGGGCGGCTGGCTACACCTTC. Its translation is CASLKKGAAGYTF.

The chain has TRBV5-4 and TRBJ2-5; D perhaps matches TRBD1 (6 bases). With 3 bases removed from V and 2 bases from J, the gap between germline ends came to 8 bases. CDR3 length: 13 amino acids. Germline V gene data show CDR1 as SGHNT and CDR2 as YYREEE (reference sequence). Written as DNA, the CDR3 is TGTGCCAGCAGCTATACAGGGCAAGAGACCCAGTACTTC. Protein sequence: CASSYTGQETQYF.

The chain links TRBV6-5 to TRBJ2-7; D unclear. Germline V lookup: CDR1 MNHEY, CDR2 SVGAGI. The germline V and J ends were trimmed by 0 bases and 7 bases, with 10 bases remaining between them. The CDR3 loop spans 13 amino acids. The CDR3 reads CASSYSGSSEQYF. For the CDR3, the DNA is TGTGCCAGCAGTTACTCGGGATCAAGTGAGCAGTACTTC.

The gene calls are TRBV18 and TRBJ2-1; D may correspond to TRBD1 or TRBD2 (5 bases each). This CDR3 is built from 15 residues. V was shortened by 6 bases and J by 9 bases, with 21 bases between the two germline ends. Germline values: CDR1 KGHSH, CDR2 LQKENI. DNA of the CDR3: TGTGCCAGCTCCCCCCGGGACCCACCTACGGGTGAGCAGTTCTTC. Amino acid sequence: CASSPRDPPTGEQFF.

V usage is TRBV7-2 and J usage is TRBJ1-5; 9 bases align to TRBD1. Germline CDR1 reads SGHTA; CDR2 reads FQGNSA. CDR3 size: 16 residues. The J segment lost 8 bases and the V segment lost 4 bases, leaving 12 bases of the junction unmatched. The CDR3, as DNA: TGTGCCAGCAGCTCAGACAGGGGGAGGGTATCTGAGCCCCAGCATTTT. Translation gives CASSSDRGRVSEPQHF.

The CDR3 sequence: CAWSVLGSSYNSPLHF. CDR3 nucleotides: TGTGCCTGGAGTGTCCTAGGAAGCTCCTATAATTCACCCCTCCACTTT. V gene TRBV30 combines with J gene TRBJ1-6; D call uncertain. CDR3 length: 16 residues. From germline, CDR1 is GTSNPN and CDR2 SVGIG (reference sequence). Between the trimmed V and J ends, which lost 0 bases and 0 bases, there was a span of 9 bases.

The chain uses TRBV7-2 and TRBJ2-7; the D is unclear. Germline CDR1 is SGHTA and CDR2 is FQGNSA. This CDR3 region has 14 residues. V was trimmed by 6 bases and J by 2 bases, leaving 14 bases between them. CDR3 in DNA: TGTGCCAGCAGTCTAATAAATCTGGCCTACGAGCAGTACTTC. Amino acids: CASSLINLAYEQYF.

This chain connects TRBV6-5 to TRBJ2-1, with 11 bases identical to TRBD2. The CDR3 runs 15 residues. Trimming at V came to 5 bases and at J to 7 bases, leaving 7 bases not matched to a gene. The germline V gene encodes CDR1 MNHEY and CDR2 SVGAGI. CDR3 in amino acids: CASSNRLAGLNEQFF. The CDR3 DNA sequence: TGTGCCAGCAGTAACCGACTAGCGGGGCTAAATGAGCAGTTCTTC.

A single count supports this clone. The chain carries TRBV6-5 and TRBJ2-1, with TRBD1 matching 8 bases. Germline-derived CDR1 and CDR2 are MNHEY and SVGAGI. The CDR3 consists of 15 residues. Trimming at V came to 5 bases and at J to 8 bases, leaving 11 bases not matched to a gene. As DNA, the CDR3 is TGTGCCAGCAGTAGCCCCACGACAGGGGTTTATGAGCAGTTCTTC. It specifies CASSSPTTGVYEQFF.

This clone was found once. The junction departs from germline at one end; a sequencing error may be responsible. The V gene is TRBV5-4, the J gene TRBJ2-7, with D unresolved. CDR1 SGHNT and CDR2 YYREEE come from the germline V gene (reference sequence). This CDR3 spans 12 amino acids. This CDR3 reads CASSLGSFEQYF. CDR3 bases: TGTGCCAGCAGCTTGGGATCCTTCGAGCAGTACTTC. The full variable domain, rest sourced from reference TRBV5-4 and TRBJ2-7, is ETGVTQSPTHLIKTRGQQVTLRCSSQSGHNTVSWYQQALGQGPQFIFQYYREEENGRGNFPPRFSGLQFPNYSSELNVNALELDDSALYLCASSLGSFEQYFGPGTRLTVT.

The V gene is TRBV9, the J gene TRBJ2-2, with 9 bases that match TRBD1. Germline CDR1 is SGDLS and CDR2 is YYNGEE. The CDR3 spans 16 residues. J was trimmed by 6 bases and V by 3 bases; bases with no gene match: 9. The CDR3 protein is CASSGRDREGSGELFF. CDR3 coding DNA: TGTGCCAGCAGCGGAAGGGACAGGGAAGGATCCGGGGAGCTGTTTTTT.

CDR3 loop: CATTTFTGELFF. CDR3 DNA sequence: TGTGCCACCACGACATTTACCGGGGAGCTGTTTTTT. The V and J genes are TRBV7-9 and TRBJ2-2; unclear D gene. Germline CDR1 SEHNR, CDR2 FQNEAQ (reference sequence). Trimming removed 10 bases at V and 5 bases at J, with 11 bases between. The CDR3 extends over 12 amino acids.

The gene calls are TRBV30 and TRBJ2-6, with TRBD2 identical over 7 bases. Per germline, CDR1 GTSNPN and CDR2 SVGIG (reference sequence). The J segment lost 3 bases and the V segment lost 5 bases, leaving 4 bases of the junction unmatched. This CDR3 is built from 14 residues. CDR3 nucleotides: TGTGCCTGGGATAGGGAGGGTGGGGCCAACGTCCTGACTTTC. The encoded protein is CAWDREGGANVLTF.

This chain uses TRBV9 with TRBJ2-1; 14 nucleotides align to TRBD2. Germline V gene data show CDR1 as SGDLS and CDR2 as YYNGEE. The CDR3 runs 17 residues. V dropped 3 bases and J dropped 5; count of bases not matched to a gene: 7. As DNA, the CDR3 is TGTGCCAGCAGCGGAAAACTGGGACTAGCGGGAGACAATGAGCAGTTCTTC. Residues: CASSGKLGLAGDNEQFF.

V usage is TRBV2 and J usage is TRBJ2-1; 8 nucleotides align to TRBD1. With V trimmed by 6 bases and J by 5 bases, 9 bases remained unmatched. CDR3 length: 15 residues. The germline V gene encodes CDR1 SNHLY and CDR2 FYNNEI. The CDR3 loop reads CASRELDRGHNEQFF. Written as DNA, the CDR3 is TGTGCCAGCAGAGAACTCGACAGGGGCCACAATGAGCAGTTCTTC.

The CDR3 loop reads CASNPGQGRNEQFF. The CDR3 region has the DNA TGTGCCAGCAATCCGGGACAGGGACGGAATGAGCAGTTCTTC. The rearrangement links TRBV5-8 to TRBJ2-1; 9 bases are a match to TRBD1. The CDR3 contains 14 residues. Trimming removed 6 bases from V and 7 bases from J; junction bases left unmatched: 8. Germline V gene lookup returns CDR1 SGHTS and CDR2 YDEGEE.

CDR3 region: CASSLYTSGGANEQFF. DNA of the CDR3: TGTGCCAGCAGTTTATACACTAGCGGGGGGGCAAACGAGCAGTTCTTC. This chain uses TRBV27 with TRBJ2-1; 13 bases align to TRBD2. Germline trimming cut 1 base from V and 10 bases from J; bases unmatched to any gene: 7. Looked up from germline, CDR1 is MNHEY and CDR2 is SMNVEV (reference sequence). This CDR3 has 16 amino acids.